The clone carrying this T cell receptor beta chain has ten or more counts. Antigen specificity is unknown. The sample is drawn from a study of T cell repertoires in cytomegalovirus infection. Looking at the study overall: Both a matching HLA type and CMV infection were indicated by public TCR beta signatures.

TCRdb redid the calling of the reads with MiXCR, one entry per CDR3 protein. In the table there are under 200,000 distinct CDR3 sequences, 28% of which are singletons. Trimming left V 0 bases short and J 8 bases short, with 17 bases between. This CDR3 has 16 amino acids. Germline V CDR1 and CDR2: SGHTA, FQGNSA. The study, taken as a whole, reports: There were HLA-C-restricted CMV-specific TCR beta clonotypes dominating the ex vivo response. Cumulated frequencies of public TCR beta families served to identify carriers of CMV plus the relevant HLA.

The chain uses TRBV7-2 and TRBJ2-1, with D tentatively TRBD2 (7 bases). This TCR was sampled from a human donor in good health (CMV status not recorded). Some clones in this sample may be carry-over from other donors' samples. Input material: PBMCs. CDR3 amino acids: CASSLALRGAGDEQFF. The CDR3 coding sequence is TGTGCCAGCAGCTTAGCGCTCCGGGGGGCCGGGGATGAGCAGTTCTTC.